Sequencing of this T cell receptor beta chain was carried out in a study of cytomegalovirus exposure and HLA in healthy donors. CDR1 is LGHNA and CDR2 is YNFKEQ in the germline V gene. This CDR3 comprises 16 residues. V shed 1 base and J shed 0 bases, with 10 bases lying between them. PCR employed 60 Vbeta and 13 Jbeta primers. Profiled with immunoSEQ multiplex PCR; TCRdb holds only in-frame clones, not every one. The sample records roughly 130,000 clones, more than 55% being singletons. Sequencing was carried out using PBMCs. The chain has TRBV4-2 and TRBJ1-3; maybe TRBD1 (6 bases). The TCR originated in a man aged 18 to 29 in good health and CMV-seronegative. The CDR3: CASSQVGQISGNTIYF. CDR3 sequence (DNA): TGTGCCAGCAGCCAAGTAGGACAGATCTCTGGAAACACCATATATTTT.